This T cell receptor beta chain was sequenced for a study of PD-L1 blockade in urothelial cancer (dated by TCRdb to about 2017). At the level of the whole study: Therapy was started in the mid-2010s for all patients, and atezolizumab 1,200 mg was administered intravenously every 3 weeks. About 85% of the 29 patients were identified as males with urothelial cancer of bladder origin, and a prior smoking history was reported by 18 of 29 patients. An ECOG performance status of 0 or 1 was recorded for the patients, and 0 to 3 prior chemotherapy regimens had been received by the patients. Blood samples were analyzed at 3 weeks after treatment start (second dose) and at 6 weeks after treatment start. Blood samples gave median yields of about 140,000 T cells and tens of thousands of unique TCRs, along with a median clonality of approximately 0.084. An exploratory multi-omic analysis was conducted of the somatic, immune and clinical correlates of response to PD-L1 blockade with atezolizumab in urothelial cancer. Pretreatment tumor samples, along with matched peripheral blood collected serially before and after atezolizumab treatment, underwent TCR sequencing. Durable clinical benefit was defined as progression-free survival longer than 6 months, and TCR features were also tested against progression-free and overall survival. In the same patients who had TCR sequencing, pretreatment tumors also underwent whole exome sequencing and RNA sequencing. About 10 patients achieved durable clinical benefit and about 19 did not. Pretreatment blood TCR-seq was available for 27 to 30 patients, at least one posttreatment blood collection was obtained for about 24 patients, and tumor TCR-seq was available for about 24 patients.

Beyond this particular receptor, the publication reports: Among patients with durable benefit, tumor-associated TCR clones showed greater expansion in peripheral blood 3 weeks after treatment started (n ≈ 22, p = 0.022). Because the sample size was small (n ≈ 30) and many exploratory analyses were performed, the results are intended to be hypothesis-generating. A pretreatment peripheral blood TCR clonality below the median was linked to improved progression-free and overall survival.

In light of the paper, this sample's time point label describes: peripheral blood 6 weeks after treatment start. A total of approximately 27 patients with locally advanced or metastatic urothelial carcinoma, treated at Memorial Sloan Kettering on a trial protocol, made up the cohort. Peripheral blood mononuclear cells were collected pretreatment and during treatment, at between 1 and 8 total time points per patient. The Qiagen DNeasy Blood extraction kit was used to purify genomic DNA from total PBMCs and from tumor samples. Collected pretreatment and during treatment, PBMCs were isolated and stored as previously described. As for this clone: Its specific antigen is unknown. No per-base quality is available; no much larger clone lies one base away.

Relative to germline, V is missing 5 bases and J is missing 0 bases, with 4 bases of the junction outside any gene match. The CDR3, from cysteine to phenylalanine, totals 16 residues. CDR3 DNA only is kept here, 48 bases in frame from base 1. From a lookup of the germline V gene (reference sequence), CDR1 and CDR2 are MNHEY and SMNVEV. To estimate absolute template abundance from read counts, synthetic TCR analog templates were spiked into each PCR. The immunoSEQ assay was used to amplify TCRbeta CDR3 regions from genomic DNA with bias-controlled V and J gene primers. Sequencing of rearranged TCRbeta segments was performed at approximately 20X coverage. The authors processed their data as follows. Clustering was used to correct sequencing errors, and CDR3s were annotated against IMGT so that V, D and J genes could be assigned. Out-of-frame and stop-codon sequences were excluded, and only productive TCRbeta rearrangements were used in downstream analyses. To compute clonality, Shannon entropy was normalized by the log of the number of unique productive sequences and then subtracted from one. Clones differing between time points or between blood and tumor were identified using Fisher's exact test with Benjamini-Hochberg correction, with an adjusted p below 0.01 applied as the threshold. The source is immuneACCESS, and TCRdb retained only in-frame sequences with V and J called. Part of the clones is not carried over; for the studies checked, unresolved V genes explain less than half of this, and the remainder is unexplained. V, J and clone size were drawn from that table, and D and trimming were deduced from the DNA. Across this sample there are 31,000 or so clones, with around 89% seen only once. 8% of the sample is held by the ten biggest clonotypes.

The input for sequencing was PBMCs, taken around atezolizumab (anti-PD-L1) treatment. The receptor comes from a man aged 80 or over with urothelial cancer. The chain is made from TRBV27 and TRBJ1-4, and 9 bases in between align with TRBD1. The nucleotides are TGTGCCAGCAGTGGGGGACAGGGAGCAACTAATGAAAAACTGTTTTTT. Protein translation: CASSGGQGATNEKLFF.